Following are 14 T cell receptor beta chains from one sample sequenced in a study of blood T cells in healthy people across ages. Through a sample-barcoded 5' primer and a J-beta primer mix, a second PCR was run for roughly 6 to 12 cycles. TCRdb redid the calling of the 5' RACE reads with MiXCR, one entry per CDR3 protein. The table shows 1 million or so distinct CDR3 sequences, with 35% to 55% occurring only once. The sample comprised blood. The receptors originated from a woman aged 60-75 years in good health.

The chain is built from TRBV7-9 and TRBJ2-1; 14 bases map to TRBD2. Germline V gene data show CDR1 as SEHNR and CDR2 as FQNEAQ (reference sequence). J lost 0 bases, V lost 5 bases, and 9 bases had no gene match. The CDR3 covers 19 residues. This CDR3 is CASSRGLAGVGFSYNEQFF. CDR3 sequence (DNA): TGTGCCAGCAGCCGGGGACTAGCGGGAGTAGGGTTCTCCTACAATGAGCAGTTCTTC. Supplemented by reference TRBV7-9 and TRBJ2-1, the full variable domain reads DTGVSQNPRHKITKRGQNVTFRCDPISEHNRLYWYRQTLGQGPEFLTYFQNEAQLEKSRLLSDRFSAERPKGSFSTLEIQRTEQGDSAMYLCASSRGLAGVGFSYNEQFFGPGTRLTVL.

This clonotype occurred a few times. V and J are TRBV11-2 and TRBJ2-7, with TRBD2 matching over 11 bases. The CDR3 is made up of 16 amino acids. The V gene's germline CDR1 is SGHAT and CDR2 FQNNGV. With 0 bases clipped from V and 6 bases from J, the junction kept 7 bases outside the gene matches. The CDR3 DNA reads as TGTGCCAGCAGCTTAGATCTTGCCCTAGCGGGAGGCGAGCAGTACTTC. The encoded protein is CASSLDLALAGGEQYF.

The J gene is TRBJ2-7, the V gene TRBV5-6; D gene unclear. Deletions cut 4 bases from V and 2 bases from J, with 10 bases between. Per the germline V gene, CDR1 is SGHDT and CDR2 is YYEEEE. CDR3 length: 13 residues. The CDR3 protein is CASSVGRPYEQYF. The CDR3 bases are TGTGCCAGCAGCGTAGGACGGCCCTACGAGCAGTACTTC. The full variable domain, in which reference TRBV5-6 and TRBJ2-7 provide the parts outside the CDR3, is DAGVTQSPTHLIKTRGQQVTLRCSPKSGHDTVSWYQQALGQGPQFIFQYYEEEERQRGNFPDRFSGHQFPNYSSELNVNALLLGDSALYLCASSVGRPYEQYFGPGTRLTVT.

Concerning this clonotype: The junction shows a germline mismatch at one end, possibly a read error. CDR3 region: CASSLGTASGSDERYF. CDR3 nucleotides: TGTGCCAGCAGTTTAGGCACGGCTAGCGGGAGTGACGAGCGGTACTTC. The chain is built from TRBV28 and TRBJ2-7; 10 nucleotides match TRBD2. This CDR3 spans 16 amino acids. Germline CDR1 and CDR2: MDHEN and SYDVKM.

The CDR3 sequence is CASSPPGRANSPLHF. CDR3 coding DNA: TGTGCCAGCAGCCCCCCGGGGAGGGCCAATTCACCCCTCCACTTT. V usage is TRBV28 and J usage is TRBJ1-6; D is uncertain. Trimming removed 6 bases from V and 7 bases from J, with 16 bases in between. The V gene's germline CDR1 is MDHEN and CDR2 SYDVKM. This CDR3 spans 15 amino acids.

This CDR3 is CSARPSEGGTDTQYF. The CDR3 coding sequence is TGCAGTGCTAGACCTTCGGAGGGGGGCACAGATACGCAGTATTTT. The chain has TRBV20-1 and TRBJ2-3; D possibly uses TRBD1 or TRBD2 (6 bases each). The CDR3 runs 15 residues. CDR1 DFQATT and CDR2 SNEGSKA come from the germline V gene (reference sequence). V lost 2 bases and J 1 base, leaving 13 bases between the germline ends.

V and J are TRBV2 and TRBJ2-1; TRBD2 might be the D (5 bases). The CDR3 length is 14 residues. Germline V gene data show CDR1 as SNHLY and CDR2 as FYNNEI. With 2 bases removed from V and 7 bases from J, the gap between germline ends came to 12 bases. CDR3 in DNA: TGTGCCAGCAGTGAATCGTCTAGCAGGAATGAGCAGTTCTTC. Translation: CASSESSSRNEQFF. Full variable domain (remainder filled in from reference TRBV2 and TRBJ2-1): EPEVTQTPSHQVTQMGQEVILRCVPISNHLYFYWYRQILGQKVEFLVSFYNNEISEKSEIFDDQFSVERPDGSNFTLKIRSTKLEDSAMYFCASSESSSRNEQFFGPGTRLTVL.

The J gene is TRBJ2-7, the V gene TRBV9; a weak D match, TRBD2 (6 bases). The assigned J gene may be wrong: the sequence end matches TRBJ2-1 better. This CDR3 spans 16 amino acids. The germline CDR1 and CDR2 sequences are SGDLS and YYNGEE. The CDR3 reads CASSVEVSGCPREQFF. The CDR3 coding sequence is TGTGCCAGCAGCGTAGAAGTCAGCGGGTGCCCGCGGGAGCAGTTCTTC.

The chain joins TRBV7-6 to TRBJ2-7; D unclear. Trimming pared 5 bases from V and 1 base from J, leaving 12 bases between. The germline CDR1 and CDR2 sequences are SGHVS and FNYEAQ. This CDR3 contains 14 residues. The CDR3 reads CASSGYQDSYEQYF. The DNA for the CDR3 is TGTGCCAGCAGCGGATACCAAGATTCCTACGAGCAGTACTTC.

V is TRBV21-1 and J is TRBJ1-2. TRBV21-1 is annotated as a pseudogene. This CDR3 contains 11 residues. The CDR3 loop is CASSPYHGYTF. DNA for the CDR3: TGTGCCAGCAGCCCCTATCATGGCTACACCTTC.

The chain carries TRBV27 and TRBJ1-6; 9 positions match TRBD1. V lost 5 bases to trimming and J lost 11 bases; unmatched junction nucleotides: 10. Germline CDR1 and CDR2: MNHEY and SMNVEV (reference sequence). This CDR3 is built from 15 residues. The CDR3 loop reads CASSALVGQGTPLHF. CDR3 in DNA: TGTGCCAGCAGTGCGCTTGTTGGACAGGGGACACCCCTCCACTTT.

The CDR3 DNA reads as TGTGCCAGCAGCCAAGTTAGAGGGAAGAATTCACCCCTCCACTTT. Translating it yields CASSQVRGKNSPLHF. The chain combines TRBV14 with TRBJ1-6; D ambiguous. CDR3 length equals 15 residues. The V and J ends lost 1 base and 7 bases respectively, with 11 bases between them. Germline CDR1 and CDR2: SGHDN and FVKESK.

The gene calls are TRBV9 and TRBJ2-3; D is possibly TRBD2 (5 bases). Germline V gene lookup returns CDR1 SGDLS and CDR2 YYNGEE. Trimming removed 4 bases from V and 5 bases from J, with 14 bases in between. The CDR3 runs 14 residues. CDR3 residues: CASSRSGSGDTQYF. For the CDR3, the DNA is TGTGCCAGCAGCCGTTCGGGGAGTGGAGATACGCAGTATTTT.

This clonotype showed up many times. The genes are TRBV7-2 and TRBJ1-5; no clear D. V was pared by 5 bases and J by 0 bases, with 11 bases between. Germline V gene lookup returns CDR1 SGHTA and CDR2 FQGNSA. CDR3 length equals 15 residues. CDR3 sequence (DNA): TGTGCCAGCAGCAAAACTATCCATAGCAATCAGCCCCAGCATTTT. Translated, it gives CASSKTIHSNQPQHF.